The rows below give T cell receptor beta chains drawn from one sample of a study of Ad26.COV2.S vaccination and SARS-CoV-2 variants. Assay: immunoSEQ multiplex PCR; the TCRdb copy retains only in-frame clones and omits some. Altogether 300,000 to 400,000 clones are present, 87% being singletons, with the ten largest covering roughly 3.2%. The sequencing here drew on peripheral blood, taken in a trial of Ad26.COV2.S vaccine versus placebo. The receptors shown here come from a person aged 18-60 years who received the Ad26.COV2.S COVID-19 vaccine or a placebo. CDR3s include the opening cysteine and the closing phenylalanine or tryptophan. The D gene is left open where the match is weak. Size tells how often a clone was seen (once, few, many) or the class of an expanded clone, and some rows leave it out.

V gene	J gene	clone size	D gene	CDR3 DNA	CDR3 protein
TRBV7-8	TRBJ1-6	NA	NA	TGTGCAGGGGGGGAGGGGTCTAATTCACCCCTCCACTTT	CAGGEGSNSPLHF
TRBV11-2	TRBJ2-3	once	NA	TGTGCCAGCAGCTTTGGGGCCCCGGGGGCTAGCACAGATACGCAGTATTTT	CASSFGAPGASTDTQYF
TRBV19	TRBJ1-3	NA	NA	TGTGCCAGTAGTATAAACTCTGGAAACACCATATATTTT	CASSINSGNTIYF
TRBV28	TRBJ2-3	NA	TRBD1	TGTGCCAGCATCCCGGGGACAGGGGCGCGAAAAGATACGCAGTATTTT	CASIPGTGARKDTQYF
TRBV5-6	TRBJ1-2	NA	TRBD1	TGTGCCAGCAGCTTCGGACAGGGACGATATGGCTACACCTTC	CASSFGQGRYGYTF
TRBV6-5	TRBJ1-2	once	NA	TGTGCCAGCAGTTACACAGGGACTAACTATGGCTACACCTTC	CASSYTGTNYGYTF
TRBV5-1	TRBJ2-2	NA	TRBD1	TGCGCCAGCAGCGGAGGGACAGGGGACGGCGGGGAGCTGTTTTTT	CASSGGTGDGGELFF
TRBV12-5	TRBJ2-5	NA	NA	TGTGCTAGTGACGCTGGTCAAGAGACCCAGTACTTC	CASDAGQETQYF
TRBV27	TRBJ1-2	NA	NA	TGTGCCAGCAGTTTTTTAGGGGGTGGCAGTATTAACTATGGCTACACCTTC	CASSFLGGGSINYGYTF
TRBV19	TRBJ2-1	NA	NA	TGTGCCAGTAGCCTTTTAACAGGGTTGGGTGAGCAGTTCTTC	CASSLLTGLGEQFF
TRBV6-5	TRBJ1-6	NA	NA	TGTGCCACCTTTGAATATAATAATTCACCCCTCCACTTT	CATFEYNNSPLHF
TRBV5-1	TRBJ2-1	once	NA	TGCGCCAGCAGCTTGGGAGGACAGCCCGGCTCCTACAATGAGCAGTTCTTC	CASSLGGQPGSYNEQFF
TRBV12-3/TRBV12-4	TRBJ1-5	NA	NA	TGTGCCAGCAGCCAAGGAGGGCCCCAGCATTTT	CASSQGGPQHF
TRBV7-9	TRBJ1-1	NA	NA	TGTGCCAGCAGTCAAAAGGGTTCCCCCCGTCTCACTGAAGCTTTCTTT	CASSQKGSPRLTEAFF
TRBV4-3	TRBJ1-2	once	NA	TGCGCCAGCAGCCACGGCGGGCCGGGGACCTATGGCTACACCTTC	CASSHGGPGTYGYTF
TRBV7-9	TRBJ2-5	NA	NA	TGTGCCAGCAGCTTAGACTGGAAGACCCAGTACTTC	CASSLDWKTQYF
TRBV9	TRBJ2-2	NA	NA	TGTGCCAGCAGCGGGGGGGCCGACACCGGGGAGCTGTTTTTT	CASSGGADTGELFF
TRBV7-2	TRBJ2-5	NA	NA	TGTGCCAGCAGCTTTGAGGGCGGAGGGGGGGAGACCCAGTACTTC	CASSFEGGGGETQYF
TRBV2	TRBJ2-2	NA	NA	TGTGCCAGCAGTTTAACCGGGGGCACCGGGGAGCTGTTTTTT	CASSLTGGTGELFF
TRBV5-6	TRBJ2-5	NA	TRBD2	TGTGCCAGCAGCCCCTTGAAGGGGCGGGGGGGCGGAGAGACCCAGTACTTC	CASSPLKGRGGGETQYF
TRBV10-3	TRBJ2-7	NA	NA	TGTGCCAGCCGGGACCTCACCACCTACGAGCAGTACTTC	CASRDLTTYEQYF
TRBV30	TRBJ1-1	NA	NA	TGTGCCTGGGTAACCACAGGGCCGGCTTTCTTT	CAWVTTGPAFF
TRBV5-1	TRBJ1-4	NA	TRBD1	TGCGCCAGCAGCTTGGAAGGGACAGGTGGGGAAAAACTGTTTTTT	CASSLEGTGGEKLFF
TRBV3-1/TRBV3-2	TRBJ1-3	NA	TRBD1	TGTGCCAGCAGCCCCAGTTCCGGGACAGGGTGGGCTGGAAACACCATATATTTT	CASSPSSGTGWAGNTIYF
TRBV4-2	TRBJ2-3	NA	NA	TGTGCCAGCAGCCAAGAGAGGGACCTTGGGGGAACGCAGTATTTT	CASSQERDLGGTQYF
TRBV7-9	TRBJ1-6	NA	NA	TGTGCCAGCAGCTTAGAGGGAATCTCCTATAATTCACCCCTCCACTTT	CASSLEGISYNSPLHF
TRBV9	TRBJ1-6	NA	NA	TGTGCCAGCAGCGTAGAGGCAGTCGATTACTCCTATAATTCACCCCTCCACTTT	CASSVEAVDYSYNSPLHF
TRBV2	TRBJ2-7	NA	TRBD1	TGTGCCAGCAGTGCACTCGACAGGGGCCCCGAGCAGTACTTC	CASSALDRGPEQYF
TRBV7-6	TRBJ1-2	NA	TRBD1	TGTGCCAGCAGCTTATCAGGGGGGGACTATGGCTACACCTTC	CASSLSGGDYGYTF